The rows below give T cell receptor beta chains drawn from one sample of a study of neurological immune-mediated disorders. Using its own MiXCR run on the 5' RACE reads, TCRdb lists one record per CDR3 protein. The table has roughly 80,000 distinct CDR3 sequences, 15% to 20% seen once. The material sequenced was PBMCs. All receptors come from a woman in her forties in good health. Each CDR3 is given with its conserved first and last residue. The D gene is left open where the match is weak. Clone size is stated in some rows and not others, as once, few, many or a class when expanded.

v_call: TRBV4-2; d_call: TRBD1; clone_size: many; j_call: TRBJ2-7; cdr3_aa: CASSQYYRQGTPYEQYF; cdr3_nt: TGTGCCAGCAGCCAATACTATCGACAGGGGACCCCCTACGAGCAGTACTTC
v_call: TRBV5-1; d_call: NA; clone_size: many; j_call: TRBJ2-1; cdr3_aa: CASSLGTGDNEQFF; cdr3_nt: TGCGCCAGCAGCTTGGGGACCGGGGACAATGAGCAGTTCTTC
v_call: TRBV7-9; d_call: NA; clone_size: many; j_call: TRBJ2-3; cdr3_aa: CASSLVVATDTQYF; cdr3_nt: TGTGCCAGCAGCTTAGTAGTAGCCACAGATACGCAGTATTTT
v_call: TRBV12-3/TRBV12-4; d_call: NA; clone_size: NA; j_call: TRBJ1-1; cdr3_aa: CASSYRQTNTEAFF; cdr3_nt: TGTGCCAGCAGCTATAGACAGACAAACACTGAAGCTTTCTTT
v_call: TRBV5-1; d_call: TRBD2; clone_size: many; j_call: TRBJ2-1; cdr3_aa: CASSPGLSSYNEQFF; cdr3_nt: TGCGCCAGCAGCCCGGGACTATCCTCCTACAATGAGCAGTTCTTC
v_call: TRBV7-9; d_call: TRBD2; clone_size: many; j_call: TRBJ2-5; cdr3_aa: CASSFPAIAGLQETQYF; cdr3_nt: TGTGCCAGCAGTTTCCCCGCCATAGCGGGATTGCAAGAGACCCAGTACTTC
v_call: TRBV3-1; d_call: NA; clone_size: few; j_call: TRBJ1-2; cdr3_aa: CASSQNEERGLYGYTF; cdr3_nt: TGTGCCAGCAGCCAAAACGAGGAACGAGGGCTCTATGGCTACACCTTC
v_call: TRBV5-6; d_call: NA; clone_size: many; j_call: TRBJ1-2; cdr3_aa: CASSRQSGNYGYTF; cdr3_nt: TGTGCCAGCAGCCGCCAGTCCGGGAACTATGGCTACACCTTC
v_call: TRBV18; d_call: NA; clone_size: NA; j_call: TRBJ2-2; cdr3_aa: CASSPRSSGNTGELFF; cdr3_nt: TGTGCCAGCTCACCACGATCGTCAGGGAACACCGGGGAGCTGTTTTTT
v_call: TRBV7-2; d_call: NA; clone_size: many; j_call: TRBJ2-5; cdr3_aa: CASSTRDILQETQYF; cdr3_nt: TGTGCCAGCAGCACCAGGGACATCCTACAAGAGACCCAGTACTTC
v_call: TRBV4-3; d_call: TRBD2; clone_size: many; j_call: TRBJ2-2; cdr3_aa: CASSPRASGGTGELFF; cdr3_nt: TGCGCCAGCAGCCCTCGAGCTAGCGGGGGTACCGGGGAGCTGTTTTTT
v_call: TRBV7-8; d_call: NA; clone_size: many; j_call: TRBJ1-5; cdr3_aa: CASSHRRERPQHF; cdr3_nt: TGTGCCAGCAGCCACCGCAGGGAGCGGCCCCAGCATTTT
v_call: TRBV7-2; d_call: NA; clone_size: few; j_call: TRBJ2-3; cdr3_aa: CASSYGGIWADTQYF; cdr3_nt: TGTGCCAGCAGCTACGGGGGTATTTGGGCAGATACGCAGTATTTT
v_call: TRBV29-1; d_call: NA; clone_size: many; j_call: TRBJ2-7; cdr3_aa: CSVGTDYEQYF; cdr3_nt: TGCAGCGTTGGGACAGACTACGAGCAGTACTTC
v_call: TRBV5-1; d_call: TRBD2; clone_size: few; j_call: TRBJ2-2; cdr3_aa: CASSVTSPKNTGELFF; cdr3_nt: TGCGCCAGCAGCGTGACTAGCCCCAAGAACACCGGGGAGCTGTTTTTT